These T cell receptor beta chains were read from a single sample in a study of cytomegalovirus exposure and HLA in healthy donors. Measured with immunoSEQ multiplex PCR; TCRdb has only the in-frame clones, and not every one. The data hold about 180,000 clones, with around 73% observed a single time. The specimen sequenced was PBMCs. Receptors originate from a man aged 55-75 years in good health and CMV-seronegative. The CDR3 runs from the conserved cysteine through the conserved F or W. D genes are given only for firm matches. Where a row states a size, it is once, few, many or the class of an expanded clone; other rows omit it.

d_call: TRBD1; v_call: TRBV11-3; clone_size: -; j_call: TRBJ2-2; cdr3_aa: CASSFNRGPGELFF; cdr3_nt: TGTGCCAGCAGCTTTAACAGGGGTCCCGGGGAGCTGTTTTTT
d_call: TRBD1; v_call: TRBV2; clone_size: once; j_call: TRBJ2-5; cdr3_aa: CASSEEGQGPRRYF; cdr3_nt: TGTGCCAGCAGTGAAGAAGGACAGGGGCCGCGGCGGTACTTC
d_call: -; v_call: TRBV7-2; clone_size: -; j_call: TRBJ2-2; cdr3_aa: CASSFDRARGKVGELFF; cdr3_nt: TGTGCCAGCAGCTTTGATAGGGCCCGAGGGAAAGTGGGGGAGCTGTTTTTT
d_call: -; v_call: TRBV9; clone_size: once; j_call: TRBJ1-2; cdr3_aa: CASSVVEGRLDGYTF; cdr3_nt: TGTGCCAGCAGCGTAGTGGAGGGGCGTTTAGATGGCTACACCTTC
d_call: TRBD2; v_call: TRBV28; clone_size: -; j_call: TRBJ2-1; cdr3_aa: CASRRTGGNEQFF; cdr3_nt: TGTGCCAGCAGAAGAACGGGGGGCAATGAGCAGTTCTTC
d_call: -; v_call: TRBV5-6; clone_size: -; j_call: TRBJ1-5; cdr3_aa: CASSLAGFGRNQPQHF; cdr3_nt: TGTGCCAGCAGCTTGGCCGGGTTCGGGAGGAATCAGCCCCAGCATTTT
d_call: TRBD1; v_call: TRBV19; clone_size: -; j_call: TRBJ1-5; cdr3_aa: CASSSGTGAFNQPQHF; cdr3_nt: TGTGCCAGTAGTTCCGGGACAGGGGCCTTCAATCAGCCCCAGCATTTT
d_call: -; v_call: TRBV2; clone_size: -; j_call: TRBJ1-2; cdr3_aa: CASRDSRTDGYTF; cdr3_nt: TGTGCCAGTCGGGACTCCAGAACCGATGGCTACACCTTC
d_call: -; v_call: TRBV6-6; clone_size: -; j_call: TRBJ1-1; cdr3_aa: CASRGQSEAFF; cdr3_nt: TGTGCCAGCAGAGGACAGAGTGAAGCTTTCTTT
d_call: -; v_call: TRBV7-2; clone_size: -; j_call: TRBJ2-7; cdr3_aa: CASSFPPDEQYF; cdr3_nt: TGTGCCAGCAGCTTCCCCCCTGACGAGCAGTACTTC
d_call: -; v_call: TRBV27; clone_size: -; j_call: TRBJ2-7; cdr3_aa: CASSLSETGAYEQYF; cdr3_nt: TGTGCCAGCAGTTTATCTGAGACAGGAGCCTACGAGCAGTACTTC
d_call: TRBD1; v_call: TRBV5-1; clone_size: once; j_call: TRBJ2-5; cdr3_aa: CASAPTGGRETQYF; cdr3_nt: TGCGCCAGCGCCCCGACAGGGGGCCGGGAGACCCAGTACTTC
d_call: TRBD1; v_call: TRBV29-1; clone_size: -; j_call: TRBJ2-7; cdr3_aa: CSVYGTGSNEQYF; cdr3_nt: TGCAGCGTCTATGGGACAGGGTCGAACGAGCAGTACTTC
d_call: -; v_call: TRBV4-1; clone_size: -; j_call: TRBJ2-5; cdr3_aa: CASSRTDMDHQETQYF; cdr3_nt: TGCGCCAGCTCACGGACAGACATGGACCACCAAGAGACCCAGTACTTC
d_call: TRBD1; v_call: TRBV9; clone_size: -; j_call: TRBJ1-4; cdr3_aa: CASSVDRGLATNEKLFF; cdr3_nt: TGTGCCAGCAGCGTAGACAGGGGGCTCGCTACTAATGAAAAACTGTTTTTT
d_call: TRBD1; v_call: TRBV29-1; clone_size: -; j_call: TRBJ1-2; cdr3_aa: CSVGNRGNGYPF; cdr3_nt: TGCAGCGTCGGCAACAGGGGTAATGGCTACCCCTTC
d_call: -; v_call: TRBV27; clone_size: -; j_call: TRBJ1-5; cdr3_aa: CASSRAGRGDQPQHF; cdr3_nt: TGTGCCAGCAGTCGCGCCGGACGGGGGGATCAGCCCCAGCATTTT
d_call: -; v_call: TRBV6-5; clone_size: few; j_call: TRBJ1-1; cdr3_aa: CASSSPTGGRNTEAFF; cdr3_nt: TGTGCCAGCAGTTCTCCCACGGGGGGGAGGAACACTGAAGCTTTCTTT
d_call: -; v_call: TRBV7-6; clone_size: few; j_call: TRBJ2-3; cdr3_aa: CASSLVQGIRDTQYF; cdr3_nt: TGTGCCAGCAGCTTAGTTCAGGGCATAAGGGATACGCAGTATTTT
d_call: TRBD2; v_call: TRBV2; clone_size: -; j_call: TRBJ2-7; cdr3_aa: CAGTGAGDSYEQYF; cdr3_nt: TGTGCCGGAACGGGAGCGGGGGACTCCTACGAGCAGTACTTC
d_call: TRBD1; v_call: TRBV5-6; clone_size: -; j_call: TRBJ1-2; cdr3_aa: CASSLLTGGAGGYTF; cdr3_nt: TGTGCCAGCAGCTTGTTGACAGGGGGCGCGGGTGGCTACACCTTC
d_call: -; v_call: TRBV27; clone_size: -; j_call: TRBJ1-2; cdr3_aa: CASSLSWRNYGYTF; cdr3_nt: TGTGCCAGCAGTTTATCGTGGCGGAACTATGGCTACACCTTC
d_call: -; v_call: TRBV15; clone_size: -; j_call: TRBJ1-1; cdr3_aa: CATSREMGVEAFF; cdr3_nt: TGTGCCACCAGCAGAGAAATGGGAGTTGAAGCTTTCTTT
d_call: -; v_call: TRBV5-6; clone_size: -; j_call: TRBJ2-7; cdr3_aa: CASSLRRGTGYEQYF; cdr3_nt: TGTGCCAGCAGCTTGCGTCGCGGGACGGGCTACGAGCAGTACTTC
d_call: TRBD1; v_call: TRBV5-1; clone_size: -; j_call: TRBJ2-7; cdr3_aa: CASSPTGGVSYEQYF; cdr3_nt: TGCGCCAGCAGCCCCACAGGGGGCGTCTCCTACGAGCAGTACTTC
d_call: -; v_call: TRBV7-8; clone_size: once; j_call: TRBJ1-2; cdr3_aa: CASSLSSSNYGYTF; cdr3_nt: TGTGCCAGCAGCCTTAGTAGTTCTAACTATGGCTACACCTTC
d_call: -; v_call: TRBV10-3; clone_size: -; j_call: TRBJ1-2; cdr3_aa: CAISEYGNYGYTF; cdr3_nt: TGTGCCATCAGTGAATACGGTAACTATGGCTACACCTTC
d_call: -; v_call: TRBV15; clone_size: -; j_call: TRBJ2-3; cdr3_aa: CATSRDLGADTQYF; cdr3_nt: TGTGCCACCAGCAGAGATCTCGGGGCAGATACGCAGTATTTT
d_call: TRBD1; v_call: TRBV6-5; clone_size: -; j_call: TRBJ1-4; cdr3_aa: CASRRDSNEKLFF; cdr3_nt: TGTGCCAGCCGAAGGGACAGCAATGAAAAACTGTTTTTT
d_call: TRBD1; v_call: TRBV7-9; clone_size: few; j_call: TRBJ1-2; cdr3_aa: CASSLGTGNYGYTF; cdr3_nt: TGTGCCAGCAGCTTAGGGACAGGGAACTATGGCTACACCTTC
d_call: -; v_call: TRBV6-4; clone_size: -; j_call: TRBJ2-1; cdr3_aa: CASSPRDTAYNEQFF; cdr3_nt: TGTGCCAGCAGTCCGAGGGATACTGCCTACAATGAGCAGTTCTTC
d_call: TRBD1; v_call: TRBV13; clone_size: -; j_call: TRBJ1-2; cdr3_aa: CASSPRDRGYGYPF; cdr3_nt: TGTGCCAGCAGCCCCCGGGACAGGGGTTATGGCTACCCCTTC
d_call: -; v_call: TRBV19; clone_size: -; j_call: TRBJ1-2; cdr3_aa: CASSIGGIGARYGYTF; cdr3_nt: TGTGCCAGTAGTATTGGGGGCATAGGGGCGAGGTATGGCTACACCTTC